This entry is about one T cell receptor (beta chain). Its antigen is still unknown. Running of the v3.0 immunoSEQ assay took place at survey level. Roughly 35,000-50,000 T-cell genomes per sample were the sequencing target. Produced via immunoSEQ multiplex PCR; TCRdb's table is partial and in-frame only. The sample carries roughly 11,000 clones, roughly 90% recorded once. This sample is part of a study of long-term antiretroviral therapy in people with HIV. Across the study: Collection of the earliest samples took place about a decade ahead of the 2015 immediate-ART recommendation.

The CDR3 runs 13 residues. V was clipped by 6 bases and J by 0 bases; unmatched bases: 2. The V gene's germline CDR1 is SQVTM and CDR2 ANQGSEA. Broader study findings: Clonal populations expanded prior to ART predominated within the repertoire at all time points. HIV repertoires had narrower CDR3 length ranges than controls.

V usage is TRBV29-1 and J usage is TRBJ2-3; 8 bases agree with TRBD1. The TCR sequence derives from a woman in her forties with HIV. The sequencing used unsorted PBMCs, collected 0.2 years before starting antiretroviral therapy. The CDR3 region is CSVQGDSTDTQYF. The CDR3 DNA reads as TGCAGCGTACAGGGGGACAGCACAGATACGCAGTATTTT.